The present entry profiles one T cell receptor beta chain with its context. Its cognate antigen is unknown. This sample is drawn from a study of human T cells and chemical hapten exposure. Study at large: For sensitization, 2% DPC was applied to an approximately 2 cm by approximately 2 cm patch of upper inner arm skin.

Study-wide points: Counts of TCRs expanded at PT1 correlated positively with patch test score.

What the library attached to individual cDNA molecules were unique molecular identifiers. Each CDR3 protein gets one entry after TCRdb re-called the RACE reads with MiXCR. Of under 400,000 distinct CDR3 sequences listed, more than 4.5% were seen once; the top ten hold 2.5% to 3%. With V trimmed by 8 bases and J by 7 bases, 7 bases remained unmatched. The CDR3 totals 14 residues. Germline CDR1 ENHRY, CDR2 SYGVKD. The time point was: pre-sensitization, week 0. Treatment reported: therapeutic diphenylcyclopropenone sensitization with weekly scalp DPC. The V gene is TRBV10-3, the J gene TRBJ2-6; 8 nucleotides agree with TRBD1. The clonotype comes from a woman between 45 and 65 years old with alopecia areata. Some clones in this sample may be carry-over from other donors' samples. The source was whole blood, collected in connection with sensitization to the hapten diphenylcyclopropenone (DPC). The CDR3: CAISGQGVANVLTF. In DNA, the CDR3 is TGTGCCATCTCAGGACAGGGAGTAGCCAACGTCCTGACTTTC.